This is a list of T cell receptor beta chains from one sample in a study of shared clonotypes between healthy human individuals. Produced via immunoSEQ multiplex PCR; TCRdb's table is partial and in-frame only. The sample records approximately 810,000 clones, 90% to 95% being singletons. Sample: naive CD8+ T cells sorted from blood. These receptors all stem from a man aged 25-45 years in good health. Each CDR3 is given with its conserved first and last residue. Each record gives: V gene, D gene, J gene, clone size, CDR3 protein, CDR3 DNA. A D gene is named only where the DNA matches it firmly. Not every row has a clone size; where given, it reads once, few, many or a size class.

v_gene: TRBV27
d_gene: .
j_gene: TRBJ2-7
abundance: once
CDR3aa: CASSLDTGLEEQYF
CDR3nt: TGTGCCAGCAGCCTAGATACAGGGTTGGAAGAGCAGTACTTC

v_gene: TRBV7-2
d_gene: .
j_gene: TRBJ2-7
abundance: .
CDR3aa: CASSLYAAAQYF
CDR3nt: TGTGCCAGCAGCTTATATGCAGCGGCGCAGTACTTC

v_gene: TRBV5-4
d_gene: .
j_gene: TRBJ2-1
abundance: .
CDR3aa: CASSLGPLWSPYNEQFF
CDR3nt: TGTGCCAGCAGCTTGGGTCCGCTTTGGTCTCCCTACAATGAGCAGTTCTTC

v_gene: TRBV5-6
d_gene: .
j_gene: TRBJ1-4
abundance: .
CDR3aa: CASSLKGWDEKLFF
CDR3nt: TGTGCCAGCAGCTTAAAAGGGTGGGATGAAAAACTGTTTTTT

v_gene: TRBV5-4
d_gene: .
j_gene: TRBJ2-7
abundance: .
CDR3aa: CASSLGTLSEQYF
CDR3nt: TGTGCCAGCAGCTTAGGGACCCTAAGCGAGCAGTACTTC

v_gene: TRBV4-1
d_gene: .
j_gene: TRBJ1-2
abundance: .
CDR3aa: CASSQLNVPSGYTF
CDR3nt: TGCGCCAGCAGCCAACTTAACGTCCCCTCCGGCTACACCTTC

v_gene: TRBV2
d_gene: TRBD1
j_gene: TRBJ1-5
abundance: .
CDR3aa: CASHPGQGFGMPQHF
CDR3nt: TGTGCCAGCCACCCGGGACAGGGGTTCGGAATGCCCCAGCATTTT

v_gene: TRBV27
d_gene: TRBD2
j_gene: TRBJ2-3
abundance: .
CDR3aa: CASSSLGLAGGTSTDTQYF
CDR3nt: TGTGCCAGCAGTTCACTGGGACTAGCGGGAGGAACTAGCACAGATACGCAGTATTTT

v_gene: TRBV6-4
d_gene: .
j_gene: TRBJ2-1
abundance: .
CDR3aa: CASSDSLLGTEQFF
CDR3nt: TGTGCCAGCAGTGACTCCCTATTAGGAACGGAGCAGTTCTTC

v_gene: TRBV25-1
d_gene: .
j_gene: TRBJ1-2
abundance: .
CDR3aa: CASRSWGADYGYTF
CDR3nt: TGTGCCAGCAGGAGTTGGGGGGCTGACTATGGCTACACCTTC

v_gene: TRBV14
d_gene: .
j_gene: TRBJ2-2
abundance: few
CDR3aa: CASSRRDGGPGELFF
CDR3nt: TGTGCCAGCAGCCGGCGGGACGGGGGCCCCGGGGAGCTGTTTTTT

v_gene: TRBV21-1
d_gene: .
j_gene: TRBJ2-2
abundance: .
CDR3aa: CASSKRGTGHGTGELFF
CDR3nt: TGTGCCAGCAGCAAAAGAGGGACAGGCCATGGGACCGGGGAGCTGTTTTTT

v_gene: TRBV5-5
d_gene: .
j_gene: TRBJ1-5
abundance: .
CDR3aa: CASSLVGAPIYSNQPQHF
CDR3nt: TGTGCCAGCAGCTTGGTCGGGGCCCCGATATATAGCAATCAGCCCCAGCATTTT

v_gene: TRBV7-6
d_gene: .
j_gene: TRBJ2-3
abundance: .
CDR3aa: CASSRVAEGADTQYF
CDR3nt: TGTGCCAGCAGTCGAGTTGCGGAGGGGGCAGATACGCAGTATTTT

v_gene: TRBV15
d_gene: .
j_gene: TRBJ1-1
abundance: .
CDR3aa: CATSRISGGNTEAFF
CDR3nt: TGTGCCACCAGCAGAATCTCGGGGGGGAACACTGAAGCTTTCTTT

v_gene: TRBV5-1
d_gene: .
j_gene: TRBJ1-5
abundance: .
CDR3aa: CASSLDNSNQPQHF
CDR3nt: TGCGCCAGCAGCTTGGACAATAGCAATCAGCCCCAGCATTTT

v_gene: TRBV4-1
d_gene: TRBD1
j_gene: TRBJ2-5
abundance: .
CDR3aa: CASSPPGQGYETQYF
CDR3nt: TGCGCCAGCAGCCCCCCCGGACAGGGTTACGAGACCCAGTACTTC

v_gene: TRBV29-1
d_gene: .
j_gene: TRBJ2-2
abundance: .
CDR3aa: CSVGRIGELFF
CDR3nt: TGCAGCGTTGGACGAATCGGGGAGCTGTTTTTT

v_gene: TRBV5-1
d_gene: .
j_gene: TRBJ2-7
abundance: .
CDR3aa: CASSLEGGPSYEQYF
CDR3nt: TGCGCCAGCAGCTTGGAGGGCGGGCCCTCCTACGAGCAGTACTTC

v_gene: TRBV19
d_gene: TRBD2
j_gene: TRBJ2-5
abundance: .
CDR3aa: CASSSGTSGGQETQYF
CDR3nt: TGTGCCAGTAGTTCCGGGACTAGCGGGGGGCAAGAGACCCAGTACTTC

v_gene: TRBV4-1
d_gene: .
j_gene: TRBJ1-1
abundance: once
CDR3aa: CASSQGPNTEAFF
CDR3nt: TGCGCCAGCAGCCAAGGCCCGAACACTGAAGCTTTCTTT

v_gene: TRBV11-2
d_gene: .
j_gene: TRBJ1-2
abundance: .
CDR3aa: CASSLDNGRGYTF
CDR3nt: TGTGCCAGCAGCTTAGATAATGGGCGCGGCTACACCTTC

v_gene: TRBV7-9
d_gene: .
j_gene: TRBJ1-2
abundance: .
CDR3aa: CASSRFGYTF
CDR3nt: TGTGCCAGCAGCCGCTTTGGCTACACCTTC

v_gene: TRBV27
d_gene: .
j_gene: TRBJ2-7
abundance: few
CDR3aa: CASSLKGSSYEQYF
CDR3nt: TGTGCCAGCAGTTTAAAGGGGAGTTCCTACGAGCAGTACTTC